This TCR beta chain was captured in a study of blood T cells in healthy people across ages. The use of a sample-barcoded 5' primer and a J-beta primer mix characterized a second PCR of roughly 6 to 11 cycles. Tags on each cDNA molecule came from a template-switch adaptor with 12 random nucleotides. Using its own MiXCR run on the 5' RACE reads, TCRdb lists one record per CDR3 protein. Among 700,000 or so distinct CDR3 sequences listed, approximately 40% were seen once. The CDR3 is made up of 12 amino acids. V was shortened by 4 bases and J by 13 bases, with 11 bases between the two germline ends. Germline V lookup: CDR1 MGHDK, CDR2 SYGVNS. Peripheral blood was drawn, around 9.5 milliliters per donor. At least 5 micrograms of total RNA were extracted per sample.

The rearrangement links TRBV25-1 to TRBJ1-6; D remains ambiguous. Specimen: blood. The clonotype comes from a man aged 80 or over in good health. In DNA, the CDR3 is TGTGCCAGCAGTGTACCGGATCGGCCCCTCCACTTT. Residues: CASSVPDRPLHF. The variable domain in full, completed from reference TRBV25-1 and TRBJ1-6, reads EADIYQTPRYLVIGTGKKITLECSQTMGHDKMYWYQQDPGMELHLIHYSYGVNSTEKGDLSSESTVSRIRTEHFPLTLESARPSHTSQYLCASSVPDRPLHFGNGTRLTVT.